What follows describes a single T cell receptor beta chain. Its specificity is not known. Germline V gene data show CDR1 as LNHNV and CDR2 as YYDKDF (reference sequence). This CDR3 contains 16 residues. V was clipped by 7 bases and J by 5 bases, with 23 bases between them. The data were taken from a study of CD8+ T cells in alopecia areata. Study conclusions and caveats: Association of baseline CD8+ expansion with response is uncertain owing to one nonresponder.

cDNA reverse transcribed from extracted RNA served as the sequencing template. Clones were sequenced by immunoSEQ multiplex PCR, and TCRdb holds only the in-frame ones, with some missing. This sample has 150,000 to 200,000 clones; roughly 60% occur once, and the top ten carry 11% to 15%. Described treatment: oral pan-JAK inhibitor, 5-10 mg twice daily. This rearrangement joins TRBV15 to TRBJ2-5; D is perhaps TRBD2 (7 bases). This specimen was CD4+ T cells sorted from blood, taken at week 24, from a patient treated with tofacitinib. This TCR came from a human donor with alopecia areata. The CDR3 nucleotides are TGTGCCACCACGCCATATGGCGGGGGCCCCGGTGAGACCCAGTACTTC. Its protein is CATTPYGGGPGETQYF.